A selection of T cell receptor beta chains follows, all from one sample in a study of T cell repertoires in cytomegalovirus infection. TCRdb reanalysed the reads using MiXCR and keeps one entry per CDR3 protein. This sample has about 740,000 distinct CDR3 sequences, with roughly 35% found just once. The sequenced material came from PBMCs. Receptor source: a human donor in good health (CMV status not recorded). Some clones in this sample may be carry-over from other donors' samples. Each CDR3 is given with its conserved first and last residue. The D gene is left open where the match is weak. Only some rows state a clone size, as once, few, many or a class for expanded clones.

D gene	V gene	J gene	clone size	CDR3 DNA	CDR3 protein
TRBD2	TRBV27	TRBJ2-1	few	TGTGCCAGCAGTCCCAAGGGGCTAGCGGGAGAGGCTGAGCAGTTCTTC	CASSPKGLAGEAEQFF
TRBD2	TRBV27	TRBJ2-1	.	TGTGCCAGCAAGACGATCGGGGGGTTGTACAATGAGCAGTTCTTC	CASKTIGGLYNEQFF
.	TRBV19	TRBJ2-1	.	TGTGCCAGTAGTATTGGGTCAGGGAGCAACAATGAGCAGTTCTTC	CASSIGSGSNNEQFF
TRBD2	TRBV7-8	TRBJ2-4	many	TGTGCCAGCAGCAAGGGACTAGTTGACATTCAGTACTTC	CASSKGLVDIQYF
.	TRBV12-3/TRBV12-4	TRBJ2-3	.	TGTGCCAGCAGTCCCGGGGATGCCGCCACGCAGTATTTT	CASSPGDAATQYF
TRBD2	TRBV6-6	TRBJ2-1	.	TGTGCCAGCAGTTACTCTTCGGGACTAGCCACCCACAATGAGCAGTTCTTC	CASSYSSGLATHNEQFF
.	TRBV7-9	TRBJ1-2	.	TGTGCCAGCAGCTCCACCCAAGCCCCCGCTAACTATGGCTACACCTTC	CASSSTQAPANYGYTF
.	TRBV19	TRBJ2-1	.	TGTGCCAGTGGTTTAGGGGATGAGCAGTTCTTC	CASGLGDEQFF
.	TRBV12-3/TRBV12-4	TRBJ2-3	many	TGTGCCAGCAACACCGACAGGCGAAGCACAGATACGCAGTATTTT	CASNTDRRSTDTQYF
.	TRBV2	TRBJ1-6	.	TGTGCCAGCATGACGGGATCTTTAAATTCACCCCTCCACTTT	CASMTGSLNSPLHF
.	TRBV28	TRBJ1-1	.	TGTGTCAGCAGTTTAAGTCAGGGAAGGACTGAAGCTTTCTTT	CVSSLSQGRTEAFF
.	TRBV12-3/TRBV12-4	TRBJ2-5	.	TGTGCCAGCAGTTTGGGTGATGACCCCAAGGGGACCCAGTACTTC	CASSLGDDPKGTQYF
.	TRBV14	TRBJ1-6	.	TGTGCCAGCAGCCAGACAAGGACAAATTCACCCCTCCACTTT	CASSQTRTNSPLHF
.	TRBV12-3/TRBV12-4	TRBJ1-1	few	TGTGCCAGCAGGCCGGTTAGAATGAACACTGAAGCTTTCTTT	CASRPVRMNTEAFF
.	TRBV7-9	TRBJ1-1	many	TGTGCCAGCAGCTTACCCCCCCGGCCCCGGAACACTGAAGCTTTCTTT	CASSLPPRPRNTEAFF
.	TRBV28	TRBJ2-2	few	TGTGCCAGCAAGAGGCCGGGAAGTGGAAACACCGGGGAGCTGTTTTTT	CASKRPGSGNTGELFF
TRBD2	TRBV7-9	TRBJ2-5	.	TGTGCCAACCGCCGACTAGCGGGAGCAGAGACCCAGTACTTC	CANRRLAGAETQYF
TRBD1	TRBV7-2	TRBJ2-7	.	TGTGCCAGCAGCTTCGGACAGGACGTAGGGGGTGAGCAGTACTTC	CASSFGQDVGGEQYF
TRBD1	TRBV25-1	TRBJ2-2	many	TGTGCCAGCAGTCAGGGACAGGGGGACACCGGGGAGCTGTTTTTT	CASSQGQGDTGELFF
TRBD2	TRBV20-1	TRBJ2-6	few	TGCAGTGCTAGAGATGCGACTAGCGGGAGAAAATCTGGGGCCAACGTCCTGACTTTC	CSARDATSGRKSGANVLTF
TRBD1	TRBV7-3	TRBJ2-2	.	TGTGCCAGCAGCATTAGTAGGGACAGGGGAACCGGGGTGCTGTTTTTT	CASSISRDRGTGVLFF
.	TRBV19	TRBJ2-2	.	TGTGCCAGTAGTATAGACAGGGTGGGCCACGGGGAGCTGTTTTTT	CASSIDRVGHGELFF
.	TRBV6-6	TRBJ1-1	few	TGTGCCAGCAGTTACGCGGAATTCGGTGAAGCTTTCTTT	CASSYAEFGEAFF
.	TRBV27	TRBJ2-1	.	TGTGCCAGCAGTTCGGGCTTTTACAATGAGCAGTTCTTC	CASSSGFYNEQFF
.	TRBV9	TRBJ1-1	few	TGTGCCAGCCGCGGACAGAACACTGAAGCTTTCTTT	CASRGQNTEAFF
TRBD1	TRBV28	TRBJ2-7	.	TGTGCCAGCAGTTTCGCACAGGGGTACGAGCAGTACTTC	CASSFAQGYEQYF
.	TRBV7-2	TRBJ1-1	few	TGTGCCAGCAGCGTACGAGCATCGGGTGAAGCTTTCTTT	CASSVRASGEAFF
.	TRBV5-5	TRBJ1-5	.	TGTGCCAGCAGCTTGACAGCTGCTCAAGTAGGTCAGCCCCAGCATTTT	CASSLTAAQVGQPQHF
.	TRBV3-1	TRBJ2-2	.	TGTGCCAGCAGCCATGGAATAGGGGGTTCGGGCACCGGGGAGCTGTTTTTT	CASSHGIGGSGTGELFF
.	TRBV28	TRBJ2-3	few	TGTGCCAGCAGTGTCCGGGGAGTCAGCACAGATACGCAGTATTTT	CASSVRGVSTDTQYF
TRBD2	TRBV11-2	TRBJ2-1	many	TGTGCCAGCAGCTTAGAGGTAGCGGGGGGTCAGTTCTTC	CASSLEVAGGQFF
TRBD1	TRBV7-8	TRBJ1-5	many	TGTGCCAGCAGTCAGGGGGTAGGGAATCAGCCCCAGCATTTT	CASSQGVGNQPQHF
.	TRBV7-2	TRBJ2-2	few	TGTGCCAGCAGCTTAGTTAGGAACACCGGGGAGCTGTTTTTT	CASSLVRNTGELFF
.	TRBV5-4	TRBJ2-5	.	TGTGCCAGCAGCTTAATTAGCCAGCTCCAAGAGACCCAGGACTTC	CASSLISQLQETQDF
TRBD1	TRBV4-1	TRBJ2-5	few	TGCGCCAGCAGCCACAAACCGGGACAGGGACCTCCTGAGACCCAGTACTTC	CASSHKPGQGPPETQYF
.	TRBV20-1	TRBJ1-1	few	TGCAGTGCTAGACTGGGAAACACTGAAGCTTTCTTT	CSARLGNTEAFF
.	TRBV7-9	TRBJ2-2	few	TGTGCCAGCAGCTTATTTCATGAGGGAAGGGAGCTGTTTTTT	CASSLFHEGRELFF
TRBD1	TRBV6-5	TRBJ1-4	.	TGTGCCAGCAGTTACCAGGACAGGGAAAATGAAAAACTGTTTTTT	CASSYQDRENEKLFF
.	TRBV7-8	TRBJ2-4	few	TGTGCCAGCAGCTTAGAGGGATTGGGGGCCGGTACCAAAAACATTCAGTACTTC	CASSLEGLGAGTKNIQYF
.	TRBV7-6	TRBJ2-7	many	TGTGCCAGCAGTAGTCACGGAGTCGAGCAGTACTTC	CASSSHGVEQYF
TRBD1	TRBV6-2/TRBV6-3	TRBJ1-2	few	TGTGCCAGCAGTTCCGGGACAGGGGCACTCCCCTATGGCTACACCTTC	CASSSGTGALPYGYTF
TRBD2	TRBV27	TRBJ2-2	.	TGTGCCAGCTGCGGGCTAGCGGGAGTTGGCACCGGGGAGCTGTTTTTT	CASCGLAGVGTGELFF
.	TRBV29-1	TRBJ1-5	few	TGCAGCGTTGGGGGGGGGAGCAATCAGCCCCAGCATTTT	CSVGGGSNQPQHF
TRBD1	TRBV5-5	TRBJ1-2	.	TGTGCCAGCAGTTTTCGACAGGGAGTTGACTATGGCTACACCTTC	CASSFRQGVDYGYTF
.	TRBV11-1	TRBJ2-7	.	TGTGCCAGCAGTTACGGACATCTCAACAGTTACGAGCAGTACTTC	CASSYGHLNSYEQYF
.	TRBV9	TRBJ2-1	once	TGTGCCAGCAGGCGGGCTAGCTCCTACAATGAGCAGTTCTTC	CASRRASSYNEQFF